This T cell receptor (beta chain) was sequenced in a study of early T cells in non-severe SARS-CoV-2 infection (dated by TCRdb to about 2021). Describing the broader study: Because TCR sequencing relied on bulk RNA taken from unsorted whole blood, pairing of alpha and beta chains was not possible.

The library was obtained by 5' RACE. Sequencer: NextSeq 500. In the TCR library protocol, unique molecular identifiers were attached to individual cDNA molecules to correct for PCR bias and sequencing error. Both TCR alpha and beta chains were sequenced, and tight co-correlation was observed between alpha and beta sequence abundances in each sample. The study's processing was this. Decombinator V4 was used to annotate the V gene, J gene and CDR3 of the TCR sequences. TCRs were defined as expanded if a significant change between any two time points was detected under a Poisson model with p below 0.0001. TCR abundances were normalised to the total number of TCRs sequenced per sample and were expressed as counts per million. TRAV1-2 paired with TRAJ12, TRAJ20 or TRAJ33 defined MAIT TCRs, while TRAV10 paired with TRAJ18 defined iNKT TCRs. VDJdb, accessed 1 November 2021, was searched for CMV, EBV and SARS-CoV-2 annotated TCRs, with TCRs annotated for multiple antigens excluded. TCRdb itself trimmed the public reads at Q25 with fastp, ran MiXCR and retained productive beta chains. CDR3 protein duplicates are merged, each entry listing the most common genes and DNA. None of the V and J calls come from the authors' own analysis; TCRdb made them. Here the sample has tens of thousands of distinct CDR3 sequences; under 15% occur a single time. Of the sample, approximately 2.6% falls within the top ten clones.

This clonotype showed up many times. The target of this receptor is not known. Within one base of it there is no much larger clone, and no base qualities were kept. Study-wide conclusions, independent of this receptor: VDJdb matching was skewed toward anti-spike CD8 responses, so virus-specific expansions were likely underestimated and private and CD4 specificities were missed.

Set within a cohort of healthcare workers in London, UK, this nested case-control study involved weekly PCR testing of nasopharyngeal swabs along with blood sampling. Healthcare workers were recruited during the week of the UK lockdown, between 23 and 31 March 2020, and followed weekly for up to roughly 15 weeks. Based on the germline V gene (reference sequence), the CDR1 and CDR2 sequences are DFQATT and SNEGSKA. Here V drops 5 bases and J drops 2 bases, and the junction holds 9 bases not matched to any gene. The CDR3 runs 14 residues from the cysteine to the phenylalanine. Only the CDR3 DNA stays, 42 bases, in frame from base 1.

The V and J genes are TRBV20-1 and TRBJ2-7; a stretch of 7 junction bases matches TRBD2. The material was whole blood, obtained at baseline. The clonotype originates from an adult who was a healthcare worker with PCR-confirmed SARS-CoV-2 infection or an uninfected control (not recorded which). The CDR3 region: CSAGPGGKTYEQYF. The bases are TGCAGTGCTGGGCCCGGGGGGAAGACCTACGAGCAGTACTTC.